This T cell receptor (beta chain) emerged from a study of identical twins. This clonotype was counted only a few times. MiXCR was run by TCRdb on the 5' RACE reads, yielding one entry per CDR3 protein. The repertoire consists of fewer than 250,000 distinct CDR3 sequences, with roughly a tenth occurring once and the leading ten covering 5.1%. Healthy Caucasians made up all donors. This sequence originates from a woman younger than 35 in good health. The specimen sequenced was memory (CD45RO+) T cells sorted from blood.

The CDR3 region is CASIRILARNEQYF. CDR3 sequence (DNA): TGTGCCAGCATTCGAATCCTAGCCCGCAACGAGCAGTACTTC. The chain recombines TRBV2 with TRBJ2-7; possibly TRBD2 for D (5 bases). The V gene's germline CDR1 is SNHLY and CDR2 FYNNEI. The CDR3 covers 14 residues. The ends were cut back, 7 bases at V and 5 bases at J, with 18 bases in the middle. The full variable domain, rest sourced from reference TRBV2 and TRBJ2-7, is EPEVTQTPSHQVTQMGQEVILRCVPISNHLYFYWYRQILGQKVEFLVSFYNNEISEKSEIFDDQFSVERPDGSNFTLKIRSTKLEDSAMYFCASIRILARNEQYFGPGTRLTVT.